The 17 T cell receptor beta chains given below trace back to one sample, sequenced in a study of low-dose radiotherapy and immunotherapy resistance in tumors. Stated time point: before trial treatment. Covering alpha and beta chains, TRAV- and TRBV-specific primers were used for the first-strand cDNA. PCR amplification of the TCRs was performed with Phusion for 20 PCR cycles, and it relied on a constant-region primer together with a V-primer adapter. Each CDR3 protein is one row after TCRdb ran MiXCR on the reads. The sample lists 80,000 to 95,000 distinct CDR3 sequences, 9.4% occurring once. The input for sequencing was PBMCs, taken before treatment. The receptor source for this set is a male donor with prostate cancer.

This clonotype occurred many times. V usage is TRBV7-9 and J usage is TRBJ2-7; D not resolved. In germline, CDR1 is SEHNR, CDR2 FQNEAQ (reference sequence). V gave up 5 bases and J gave up 9 bases, with 23 bases separating them. CDR3 size: 15 residues. The CDR3 sequence is CASSPEGYDGAWQYF. In DNA form, the CDR3 reads TGTGCCAGCAGCCCCGAAGGGTATGACGGCGCTTGGCAGTACTTC.

This clonotype was seen at least ten times. The rearrangement uses TRBV20-1 and TRBJ2-1; 11 bases line up with TRBD2. V lost 6 bases, J lost 4 bases, and 8 bases stayed unmatched. The length of the CDR3 is 15 residues. Germline values: CDR1 DFQATT, CDR2 SNEGSKA (reference sequence). CDR3 DNA: TGCAGTGCCAGATCGACTAGCGGGGTTTACAATGAGCAGTTCTTC. The encoded protein is CSARSTSGVYNEQFF.

This clonotype came up many times. The chain is built from TRBV12-3 or TRBV12-4 and TRBJ2-7; TRBD1 is a possible D gene (6 bases). This CDR3 comprises 14 residues. V dropped 5 bases and J dropped 3 bases, with 14 bases sitting between them. The CDR3 is CASSQGLRYYEQYF. The CDR3 DNA follows: TGTGCCAGCAGTCAGGGGTTGCGCTACTACGAGCAGTACTTC.

This clonotype was counted at least ten times. The chain couples TRBV15 to TRBJ2-7; 7 nucleotides agree with TRBD2. V lost 5 bases, J lost 5 bases, and 12 bases stayed unmatched. Germline V CDR1 and CDR2: LNHNV, YYDKDF (reference sequence). This CDR3 comprises 15 residues. The CDR3 DNA sequence: TGTGCCACCAGCCCCACGACGGGAGGTGTCCACGAGCAGTACTTC. This sequence encodes CATSPTTGGVHEQYF.

This clonotype was found many times. The chain combines TRBV20-1 with TRBJ2-5, with 11 bases aligning to TRBD1. This CDR3 region has 13 residues. J lost 9 bases, V lost 4 bases, and 7 bases had no gene match. Per germline, CDR1 DFQATT and CDR2 SNEGSKA (reference sequence). CDR3 amino acids: CSAIGQGAGAQYF. The CDR3 nucleotides read TGCAGTGCTATCGGACAGGGGGCAGGTGCCCAGTACTTC.

In this sample, this clonotype turned up many times. The chain couples TRBV6-6 to TRBJ2-6; TRBD1 aligns across 7 bases. The CDR3 consists of 15 residues. Looked up from germline, CDR1 is MNHNY and CDR2 is SVGAGI (reference sequence). The ends lost 6 bases at V and 2 bases at J; junction bases unmatched: 4. The CDR3 nucleotides are TGTGCCAGCAGACCCGACAGGGCTGGGGCCAACGTCCTGACTTTC. Amino acid sequence: CASRPDRAGANVLTF.

This clonotype was counted many times. The chain joins TRBV30 to TRBJ1-2; 9 bases fit TRBD1. V was clipped by 7 bases and J by 9 bases; unmatched bases: 15. CDR3 length equals 14 residues. Germline V CDR1 and CDR2: GTSNPN, SVGIG (reference sequence). CDR3 in DNA: TGTGCCTTCGGGATAGAGGGACAGGGTACCCGCTACACCTTC. The encoded protein is CAFGIEGQGTRYTF.

This clonotype was seen repeatedly, ten times or more. The rearrangement joins TRBV19 to TRBJ1-5; no clear D gene. Between the trimmed V and J ends, which lost 3 bases and 7 bases, there was a span of 10 bases. Germline assignment: CDR1 LNHDA and CDR2 SQIVND (reference sequence). This CDR3 is 13 amino acids long. The CDR3 DNA reads as TGTGCCAGTAGTATGGGATTAGGCCAGCCCCAGCATTTT. Translation gives CASSMGLGQPQHF.

This clonotype was seen ten or more times. The chain carries TRBV30 and TRBJ2-7; 7 nucleotides align to TRBD2. Losses at the gene ends were 0 bases for V and 3 bases for J; bases not matched to a gene: 20. The V gene's germline CDR1 is GTSNPN and CDR2 SVGIG (reference sequence). The CDR3 covers 19 residues. In DNA, the CDR3 is TGTGCCTGGAGTGTACAGTCAGCAGCTCGGACGGGAGGACGCTACGAGCAGTACTTC. This translates into CAWSVQSAARTGGRYEQYF.

This clonotype came up many times. The gene calls are TRBV19 and TRBJ2-7, with a possible D match to TRBD2 (6 bases). The CDR3 runs 15 residues. In germline, CDR1 is LNHDA, CDR2 SQIVND (reference sequence). The V gene lost 6 bases and the J gene lost 1 base, with 16 bases spanning the gap. CDR3 sequence: CASRRGGTDSYEQYF. The CDR3 nucleotides read TGTGCCAGTAGGCGAGGCGGGACTGATTCCTACGAGCAGTACTTC.

This clonotype was seen repeatedly, ten times or more. This chain connects TRBV6-6 to TRBJ2-3; 12 bases map to TRBD2. Germline V gives CDR1 MNHNY, CDR2 SVGAGI (reference sequence). There are 17 residues in the CDR3. J gave up 7 bases and V 5 bases, and 13 bases lay outside the gene matches. The CDR3 reads CASSKLGTSGLLNTQYF. The CDR3 bases are TGTGCCAGCAGTAAACTAGGGACTAGCGGGTTGCTGAATACGCAGTATTTT.

This clonotype was detected ten times or more. J is TRBJ1-3 and V is TRBV5-4; TRBD1 matches at 8 bases. V lost 2 bases to trimming and J lost 0 bases; unmatched junction nucleotides: 4. Germline CDR1 and CDR2: SGHNT and YYREEE (reference sequence). CDR3 length: 16 residues. The CDR3 loop reads CASSFDRGRSGNTIYF. DNA of the CDR3: TGTGCCAGCAGCTTTGACAGGGGCCGCTCTGGAAACACCATATATTTT.

This clonotype was picked up many times. The CDR3 sequence: CATKFNRGEYYNEQFF. CDR3 bases: TGTGCCACCAAGTTTAACAGGGGAGAGTACTACAATGAGCAGTTCTTC. This rearrangement joins TRBV24-1 to TRBJ2-1, with 7 nucleotides matching TRBD1. The CDR3 has 16 residues. Trimming at V came to 8 bases and at J to 3 bases, leaving 12 bases not matched to a gene. Germline assignment: CDR1 KGHDR and CDR2 SFDVKD.

Ten or more counts support this clonotype. The chain employs TRBV2 and TRBJ1-5; D perhaps matches TRBD1 (5 bases). Looked up from germline, CDR1 is SNHLY and CDR2 is FYNNEI. The CDR3 sequence is 13 residues long. V lost 3 bases and J 6 bases, leaving 9 bases between the germline ends. CDR3: CASSDGGPQPQHF. CDR3 DNA: TGTGCCAGCAGTGATGGGGGTCCTCAGCCCCAGCATTTT.

As concerns this clonotype: A far bigger clonotype differs at one base, so this is likely a read error. The V gene is TRBV2, the J gene TRBJ2-7, with no clear D. CDR1 is SNHLY, CDR2 FYNNEI, per germline. This CDR3 region has 13 residues. V shed 5 bases and J shed 7 bases, with 15 bases lying between them. The CDR3 here is CASSLVLVDEQYF. The DNA for the CDR3 is TGTGCCAGCAGTCTGGTTCTGGTGGATGAGCAGTACTTC.

This clonotype came up many times. The chain carries TRBV5-1 and TRBJ2-1; 11 nucleotides match TRBD2. Germline V gives CDR1 SGHRS, CDR2 YFSETQ. V lost 4 bases and J lost 5; bases outside the gene matches: 8. There are 16 residues in the CDR3. CDR3 residues: CASSVLGTSGNNEQFF. Written as DNA, the CDR3 is TGCGCCAGCAGCGTGCTGGGGACTAGCGGCAACAATGAGCAGTTCTTC.

This clonotype showed up many times. The CDR3 here is CASSHGTAYEQYF. DNA of the CDR3: TGCGCCAGCAGCCATGGGACAGCCTACGAGCAGTACTTC. This chain links TRBV4-1 with TRBJ2-7; 7 bases align to TRBD1. Germline CDR1 MGHRA, CDR2 YSYEKL. V lost 3 bases, J lost 2 bases, and 1 base stayed unmatched. This CDR3 is 13 amino acids long.